The 18 T cell receptor beta chains given below trace back to one sample, sequenced in a study of regulatory T cells in long-lasting Graves disease. Regarding time point: newly diagnosed GD, antithyroid drugs for less than 3 months. With RNA extracted from PBMCs as input, the TCR library was made. To make TCR beta libraries, researchers used iRepertoire HTBI primers and Arm-PCR of CDR3 regions. Via MiXCR, TCRdb re-called the multiplex PCR reads, giving one row per CDR3 protein. The data hold about 620,000 distinct CDR3 sequences, with 16% observed a single time. A further study also used this sample, focusing on T cells in Graves' hyperthyroidism and ophthalmopathy.

Here the sequenced sample was peripheral blood mononuclear cells (PBMCs), taken at new diagnosis, from a patient treated with antithyroid drugs. The origin of the receptors is a woman younger than 45 with Graves disease.

This clonotype showed up many times. This chain links TRBV13 with TRBJ2-1; possible D gene TRBD1, 6 bases. This CDR3 spans 19 amino acids. V shed 0 bases and J shed 2 bases, with 20 bases lying between them. Germline assignment: CDR1 PRHDT and CDR2 FYEKMQ (reference sequence). The CDR3 DNA is TGTGCCAGCAGCTTAGGGGGCCTACGGACAGAAGTCGCCTACAATGAGCAGTTCTTC. It is translated as CASSLGGLRTEVAYNEQFF.

This clonotype came up many times. V usage is TRBV20-1 and J usage is TRBJ2-7, with no clear D. V lost 1 base and J 3 bases, leaving 10 bases between the germline ends. Germline V CDR1 and CDR2: DFQATT, SNEGSKA (reference sequence). The CDR3 extends over 13 amino acids. The CDR3 region has the DNA TGCAGTGCTAGAGTCCCCCGAAGCTACGAGCAGTACTTC. It encodes CSARVPRSYEQYF.

The chain is built from TRBV7-6 and TRBJ2-7; maybe TRBD2 (6 bases). The CDR3 runs 14 residues. Trimming pared 5 bases from V and 2 bases from J, leaving 13 bases between. CDR1 is SGHVS and CDR2 is FNYEAQ in the germline V gene. The CDR3 nucleotides read TGTGCCAGCAGCCGAAGCGGGTACCCCTACGAGCAGTACTTC. Protein sequence: CASSRSGYPYEQYF.

There are many counts of this clonotype. CDR3: CASSFRGPGRTEAFF. CDR3 nucleotides: TGTGCCAGCAGTTTTCGGGGGCCCGGTAGAACTGAAGCTTTCTTT. The chain has TRBV28 and TRBJ1-1; D may be TRBD1 (6 bases). The length of the CDR3 is 15 residues. V lost 3 bases and J lost 5, with 16 bases in between. Per the germline V gene, CDR1 is MDHEN and CDR2 is SYDVKM.

Concerning this clonotype: The junction differs from germline at one of its ends, possibly a read error. V is TRBV29-1 and J is TRBJ2-1, with 8 bases fitting TRBD2. Germline assignment: CDR1 SQVTM and CDR2 ANQGSEA. The CDR3 sequence is 14 residues long. This CDR3 is CSVGWAGGGDEQLF. In nucleotides, the CDR3 is TGCAGCGTTGGATGGGCGGGAGGAGGCGATGAGCAGCTCTTC.

This clonotype has at least ten counts. This chain links TRBV6-5 with TRBJ1-2, with 9 bases matching TRBD1. The CDR3 runs 16 residues. Germline V CDR1 and CDR2: MNHEY, SVGAGI. Trimming cost V 4 bases and J 2 bases; bases outside gene matches: 8. The chain's CDR3 is CASSSNRDRDNYGYTF. In nucleotides, the CDR3 is TGTGCCAGCAGTTCGAACCGGGACAGGGACAACTATGGCTACACCTTC.

This clonotype was found once. The chain is built from TRBV28 and TRBJ1-4, with TRBD1 matching 7 bases. The J segment lost 2 bases and the V segment lost 3 bases, leaving 3 bases of the junction unmatched. The CDR3 extends over 15 amino acids. Per germline, CDR1 MDHEN and CDR2 SYDVKM. DNA for the CDR3: TGTGCCAGCAGTTTCAGGGGGGCGACTAATGAAAAACTGTTTTTT. Protein: CASSFRGATNEKLFF.

This clonotype was seen repeatedly, ten times or more. V usage is TRBV20-1 and J usage is TRBJ1-5; no reliable D call. This CDR3 is built from 13 residues. CDR1 and CDR2 from the germline V gene are DFQATT and SNEGSKA (reference sequence). Trimming took 5 bases from V and 8 from J, leaving 16 bases between them. DNA of the CDR3: TGCAGTGCTGTCGACCGAGCCTGGGAGCCCCAGCATTTT. It encodes CSAVDRAWEPQHF.

This clonotype was observed a few times. A read error may explain this, as a much larger clone is one base away. The rearrangement joins TRBV2 to TRBJ2-7, with D possibly matching TRBD2 (6 bases). Trimming stripped 6 bases from V and 0 bases from J, with 15 bases between. CDR1 and CDR2 (germline): SNHLY, FYNNEI. The CDR3 loop spans 15 amino acids. CDR3 nucleotide sequence: TGTGCCAGCAGCGATTTCTCTAGCGACTCCTACGAGCAGTACTTC. The encoded protein is CASSDFSSDSYEQYF.

This clonotype has more than one count but fewer than ten. This rearrangement joins TRBV19 to TRBJ1-1; TRBD1 aligns across 7 bases. The germline V gene encodes CDR1 LNHDA and CDR2 SQIVND (reference sequence). The CDR3 has 10 residues. V lost 8 bases to trimming and J lost 10 bases; unmatched junction nucleotides: 4. CDR3 region: CASGTGAAFF. Written as DNA, the CDR3 is TGTGCCAGTGGAACAGGGGCAGCTTTCTTT.

The chain combines TRBV20-1 with TRBJ1-1; D gene unclear. In germline, CDR1 is DFQATT, CDR2 SNEGSKA (reference sequence). Trimming left V 6 bases short and J 1 base short, with 6 bases between. The length of the CDR3 is 11 residues. CDR3 in amino acids: CSAGSNTEAFF. CDR3 DNA sequence: TGCAGTGCGGGGTCGAACACTGAAGCTTTCTTT.

The sample holds a few counts of this clonotype. This rearrangement joins TRBV9 to TRBJ2-5, with TRBD2 as a possible D gene (7 bases). Germline V gene lookup returns CDR1 SGDLS and CDR2 YYNGEE. The ends were cut back, 5 bases at V and 5 bases at J, with 13 bases in the middle. The CDR3 spans 13 residues. The CDR3 DNA sequence: TGTGCCAGCAGTGCCGGGGGGCGGGAGACCCAGTACTTC. It translates to CASSAGGRETQYF.

Notes on this clonotype: A clone one base away is much larger, so this may be a read error. Lacking the conserved final phenylalanine or tryptophan, this CDR3 likely reflects a read error. The CDR3 spells CASSEAPGTGVLGPYGYTL. CDR3 DNA: TGTGCCAGCAGTGAAGCGCCAGGGACAGGGGTTTTGGGCCCCTATGGCTACACCCTC. The chain recombines TRBV6-1 with TRBJ1-2; 10 nucleotides agree with TRBD1. Trimming at V came to 0 bases and at J to 4 bases, leaving 14 bases not matched to a gene. In germline, CDR1 is MNHNS, CDR2 SASEGT. This CDR3 has 19 amino acids.

This clonotype was seen ten or more times. The gene calls are TRBV7-2 and TRBJ2-2, with 8 bases identical to TRBD2. The CDR3 contains 16 residues. Losses at the gene ends were 4 bases for V and 6 bases for J; bases not matched to a gene: 10. Germline CDR1 SGHTA, CDR2 FQGNSA. CDR3 sequence: CASSSSSGSGSGELFF. CDR3 nucleotide sequence: TGTGCCAGCAGCTCCTCAAGCGGGAGTGGTTCCGGGGAGCTGTTTTTT.

This clonotype was seen at least ten times. This chain uses TRBV6-1 with TRBJ1-1; TRBD1 might be the D (5 bases). V lost 6 bases to trimming and J lost 6 bases, with 11 bases between them. The CDR3 runs 12 residues. The germline CDR1 and CDR2 sequences are MNHNS and SASEGT. The CDR3 nucleotides read TGTGCCAGCAGCAGCCTGGGGGCTGAAGCTTTCTTT. It specifies CASSSLGAEAFF.

This clonotype was counted at least ten times. The CDR3 reads CASKPDGAGELFF. CDR3 nucleotides: TGTGCCAGCAAACCAGACGGTGCCGGGGAGCTGTTTTTT. This sequence joins TRBV2 and TRBJ2-2; no firm D call. Trimming removed 7 bases from V and 6 bases from J, with 12 bases in between. The CDR3 contains 13 residues. Germline-derived CDR1 and CDR2 are SNHLY and FYNNEI.

The chain links TRBV20-1 to TRBJ2-6, with D possibly TRBD1 on 5 matching bases. V lost 3 bases and J lost 0, with 12 bases in between. The CDR3 has 16 residues. Germline V gene sequence: CDR1 DFQATT, CDR2 SNEGSKA (reference sequence). CDR3 bases: TGCAGTGCTAGCGACAGTTATTACTCTGGGGCCAACGTCCTGACTTTC. This sequence encodes CSASDSYYSGANVLTF.

The chain combines TRBV7-9 with TRBJ2-7; 9 positions agree with TRBD1. Trimming removed 5 bases from V and 6 bases from J; junction bases left unmatched: 8. The CDR3 length is 14 residues. Germline CDR1 reads SEHNR; CDR2 reads FQNEAQ (reference sequence). The CDR3 DNA reads TGTGCCAGCAGCACCGGGACAGGGTTCCTCGAGCAGTACTTC. This sequence encodes CASSTGTGFLEQYF. Looking up the rest from reference TRBV7-9 and TRBJ2-7 gives the full variable domain: DTGVSQNPRHKITKRGQNVTFRCDPISEHNRLYWYRQTLGQGPEFLTYFQNEAQLEKSRLLSDRFSAERPKGSFSTLEIQRTEQGDSAMYLCASSTGTGFLEQYFGPGTRLTVT.